This T cell receptor (beta chain) was profiled in a study of T cell responses to AZD1222 COVID-19 vaccine. Study-wide results and limits: Following two doses of AZD1222, Spike-specific TCR breadth and depth rose.

TCRdb keeps only in-frame clones here, not all; method: immunoSEQ multiplex PCR. The table includes roughly 100,000 clones, 87% detected once. Trimming took 4 bases from V and 8 from J; bases not matched to a gene: 9. The CDR3 length is 15 residues. Germline values: CDR1 SGHRS, CDR2 YFSETQ. Comments on this clone: Its matching antigen is unknown.

The TCR was taken from an adult who received the AZD1222 COVID-19 vaccine. This chain uses TRBV5-1 with TRBJ1-6; 7 nucleotides match TRBD1. The material sequenced was peripheral blood, taken 28 days after the second AZD1222 dose. The CDR3 reads CASSEGAQAHSPLHF. The CDR3 DNA follows: TGCGCCAGCAGCGAGGGGGCGCAGGCTCATTCACCCCTCCACTTT. Full variable domain (remainder filled in from reference TRBV5-1 and TRBJ1-6): KAGVTQTPRYLIKTRGQQVTLSCSPISGHRSVSWYQQTPGQGLQFLFEYFSETQRNKGNFPGRFSGRQFSNSRSEMNVSTLELGDSALYLCASSEGAQAHSPLHFGNGTRLTVT.